This is a list of T cell receptor beta chains from one sample in a study of T-cell memory formation after mild COVID-19. TCRdb re-called the 5' RACE reads with MiXCR, one entry per CDR3 protein. The sample contains some 190,000 distinct CDR3 sequences, under 20% of which appear only once. The sequenced sample consisted of PBMCs or a T cell subset sorted from them (not recorded which). The receptors shown here come from an adult woman who had mild COVID-19 (a few samples of this study predate the infection). Cell type and time point are not known. Both conserved end residues are part of each CDR3. A D gene is named only where the DNA matches it firmly. Some rows mark clone size as missing; the rest say once, few, many or name a class of expanded clone.

clone size	J gene	D gene	V gene	CDR3 protein	CDR3 DNA
few	TRBJ1-2	-	TRBV7-2	CASSLGSQGSSGYTF	TGTGCCAGCAGCTTAGGCTCACAGGGATCCAGTGGCTACACCTTC
many	TRBJ2-3	TRBD2	TRBV6-5	CASSLHVPGLATDTQYF	TGTGCCAGCAGTTTACACGTGCCGGGACTAGCTACAGATACGCAGTATTTT
few	TRBJ2-1	TRBD1	TRBV12-3/TRBV12-4	CASSSGTGNNEQFF	TGTGCCAGCAGTTCCGGGACAGGCAACAATGAGCAGTTCTTC
-	TRBJ2-3	TRBD2	TRBV3-1	CASSQVMKGLAGLDTQYF	TGTGCCAGCAGCCAAGTAATGAAGGGACTAGCGGGGTTGGATACGCAGTATTTT
few	TRBJ2-5	-	TRBV4-2	CASSTQGPQETQYF	TGTGCCAGCAGCACTCAGGGGCCTCAAGAGACCCAGTACTTC
-	TRBJ1-2	-	TRBV5-1	CASSLDGTLYGYTF	TGCGCCAGCAGCTTGGACGGGACACTCTATGGCTACACCTTC
few	TRBJ1-5	-	TRBV5-1	CASSVGGSGGNQPQHF	TGCGCCAGCAGCGTCGGGGGATCAGGAGGCAATCAGCCCCAGCATTTT
-	TRBJ2-7	TRBD2	TRBV7-9	CASSLGKLAGAYEQYF	TGTGCCAGCAGCTTAGGAAAACTAGCGGGGGCCTACGAGCAGTACTTC
few	TRBJ2-2	-	TRBV7-3	CASSPSAGTNTGELFF	TGTGCCAGCAGCCCTAGTGCAGGGACGAACACCGGGGAGCTGTTTTTT
-	TRBJ2-3	TRBD2	TRBV5-1	CASSQATSGGAADTQYF	TGCGCCAGCAGCCAAGCGACTAGCGGGGGGGCCGCAGATACGCAGTATTTT
few	TRBJ2-5	TRBD2	TRBV7-2	CASSLRTSGSVETQYF	TGTGCCAGCAGCTTAAGGACTAGCGGGAGTGTTGAGACCCAGTACTTC
few	TRBJ2-7	TRBD2	TRBV14	CASSQDWGTSVAQYF	TGTGCCAGCAGCCAAGATTGGGGGACTAGCGTTGCGCAGTACTTC
-	TRBJ1-1	-	TRBV7-9	CASNREERTEAFF	TGTGCCAGCAACAGGGAAGAACGGACTGAAGCTTTCTTT
-	TRBJ2-7	-	TRBV5-1	CASSLDGVRDPYEQYF	TGCGCCAGCAGCTTGGATGGAGTCCGGGATCCCTACGAGCAGTACTTC
many	TRBJ2-2	-	TRBV25-1	CASSEIAEGRTGELFF	TGTGCCAGCAGTGAGATCGCGGAGGGGAGAACCGGGGAGCTGTTTTTT
-	TRBJ1-1	-	TRBV5-5	CASSRTTGSEAFF	TGTGCCAGCAGCCGTACGACCGGGAGTGAAGCTTTCTTT
-	TRBJ1-1	-	TRBV4-1	CASSQGRQVIYTEAFF	TGCGCCAGCAGCCAAGGAAGACAGGTGATCTACACTGAAGCTTTCTTT
-	TRBJ2-7	-	TRBV24-1	CATSAGGSSYEQYF	TGTGCCACCAGCGCCGGAGGGAGCTCCTACGAGCAGTACTTC
few	TRBJ1-5	TRBD1	TRBV29-1	CSVESGTGGNQPQHF	TGCAGCGTTGAATCGGGGACAGGGGGCAATCAGCCCCAGCATTTT
few	TRBJ1-5	-	TRBV20-1	CSAREQGLANQPQHF	TGCAGTGCTAGAGAGCAGGGCTTAGCAAATCAGCCCCAGCATTTT
-	TRBJ1-1	-	TRBV5-1	CASSLVTGPNTEAFF	TGCGCCAGCAGCTTGGTAACAGGACCGAACACTGAAGCTTTCTTT
many	TRBJ2-5	-	TRBV7-2	CASGLRSTETQYF	TGTGCCAGCGGGTTGAGGAGCACAGAGACCCAGTACTTC
-	TRBJ1-1	-	TRBV19	CASSNPRWGFTEAFF	TGTGCCAGTAGTAACCCCCGGTGGGGGTTCACTGAAGCTTTCTTT
-	TRBJ2-1	-	TRBV3-1	CASSQDSNSLSYNEQFF	TGTGCCAGCAGCCAAGATAGCAACAGCTTGTCCTACAATGAGCAGTTCTTC
-	TRBJ1-1	TRBD1	TRBV10-3	CASRDRYTEAFF	TGTGCCAGCAGGGACAGATACACTGAAGCTTTCTTT
many	TRBJ2-5	TRBD2	TRBV7-2	CASSLTYIAGVPKAQYF	TGTGCCAGCAGCTTGACTTATATTGCGGGGGTTCCCAAGGCCCAGTACTTC
-	TRBJ2-4	TRBD1	TRBV7-3	CASSPNGRGLNIQYF	TGCGCCAGCAGCCCCAACGGAAGGGGGCTAAACATTCAGTACTTC
many	TRBJ2-7	-	TRBV4-1	CASSQGQETYYEQYF	TGCGCCAGCAGCCAAGGACAGGAGACCTACTACGAGCAGTACTTC
few	TRBJ2-1	TRBD1	TRBV20-1	CSARTGRVEQFF	TGCAGTGCTAGGACAGGGAGAGTTGAGCAGTTCTTC
few	TRBJ1-2	-	TRBV7-2	CASSRTISYGYTF	TGTGCCAGCAGTAGGACGATCTCCTATGGCTACACCTTC
-	TRBJ2-3	TRBD2	TRBV7-2	CASSSSSGGPSELTQYF	TGTGCCAGCAGCTCATCTAGCGGGGGGCCGTCAGAGTTGACGCAGTATTTT
few	TRBJ2-1	-	TRBV24-1	CATSDRMRDEQFF	TGTGCCACCAGTGACCGAATGAGGGATGAGCAGTTCTTC